The 20 T cell receptor beta chains below come from one sample, sequenced in a study of radiotherapy plus CTLA-4 blockade in lung cancer. Using immunoSEQ multiplex PCR, the repertoire was profiled, and TCRdb retains in-frame clones only, with some absent. The sample carries tens of thousands of clones, 55% to 80% recorded once. Specimen: peripheral blood, collected from a patient treated with radiotherapy plus ipilimumab. Receptors originate from a human donor with non-small cell lung cancer who had stable disease on radiotherapy plus ipilimumab.

The V and J genes are TRBV5-1 and TRBJ2-2, with 10 bases identical to TRBD2. Germline loops: CDR1 SGHRS, CDR2 YFSETQ. Trimming cost V 2 bases and J 7 bases; bases outside gene matches: 2. The CDR3 runs 14 residues. The CDR3 here is CASSFLAGDGELFF. DNA for the CDR3: TGCGCCAGCAGCTTCCTAGCGGGGGACGGGGAGCTGTTTTTT.

The chain carries TRBV5-1 and TRBJ1-2; tentatively, D is TRBD1 (6 bases). CDR1 is SGHRS and CDR2 is YFSETQ in the germline V gene. The CDR3 runs 15 residues. V was pared by 4 bases and J by 5 bases, with 18 bases between. CDR3 sequence: CASSIATGGRYGYTF. As DNA, the CDR3 is TGCGCCAGCAGCATCGCGACAGGCGGAAGGTATGGCTACACCTTC. The full variable domain, its missing parts supplied by reference TRBV5-1 and TRBJ1-2, is KAGVTQTPRYLIKTRGQQVTLSCSPISGHRSVSWYQQTPGQGLQFLFEYFSETQRNKGNFPGRFSGRQFSNSRSEMNVSTLELGDSALYLCASSIATGGRYGYTFGSGTRLTVV.

The rearrangement uses TRBV11-3 and TRBJ1-3; TRBD1 aligns across 8 bases. This CDR3 spans 16 amino acids. Germline V gives CDR1 SGHNT, CDR2 YENEEA. V trimming: 5 bases; J trimming: 1 base; junction bases outside the gene matches: 7. The CDR3 DNA reads as TGTGCCAGCAGCACCCGACAGGGGCCGTCTGGAAACACCATATATTTT. Protein sequence: CASSTRQGPSGNTIYF.

V usage is TRBV19 and J usage is TRBJ1-4; D may be TRBD1 (5 bases). Germline V gene data show CDR1 as LNHDA and CDR2 as SQIVND (reference sequence). V was clipped by 7 bases and J by 7 bases, with 22 bases between them. There are 16 residues in the CDR3. This CDR3 reads CASTQDVKGPGEKLFF. The CDR3, as DNA: TGTGCCAGTACCCAAGATGTCAAGGGGCCGGGTGAAAAACTGTTTTTT.

This clone was detected a few times. CDR3 coding DNA: TGTGCCAGCAGCTTAGGGGCGCGTGTCACTGAAGCTTTCTTT. This translates into CASSLGARVTEAFF. This sequence joins TRBV11-2 and TRBJ1-1, with unresolved D. The CDR3 length is 14 residues. Germline V gene sequence: CDR1 SGHAT, CDR2 FQNNGV. Deletions cut 1 base from V and 4 bases from J, with 10 bases between.

This chain connects TRBV29-1 to TRBJ1-5; D perhaps matches TRBD1 (6 bases). The germline V and J ends were trimmed by 6 bases and 3 bases, with 9 bases remaining between them. Germline V CDR1 and CDR2: SQVTM, ANQGSEA. The CDR3 contains 12 residues. The CDR3 nucleotides read TGCAGCGTATCAGGGGACAATCAGCCCCAGCATTTT. Protein: CSVSGDNQPQHF.

V is TRBV11-2 and J is TRBJ2-1; D is perhaps TRBD1 (6 bases). Trimming cost V 1 base and J 2 bases, with 9 bases left between them. This CDR3 has 15 residues. Looked up from germline, CDR1 is SGHAT and CDR2 is FQNNGV. The CDR3 DNA sequence: TGTGCCAGCAGCTTAGTGGGGGCCCCCTACAATGAGCAGTTCTTC. It is translated as CASSLVGAPYNEQFF.

The genes are TRBV29-1 and TRBJ2-3; D might be TRBD1 (5 bases). From germline, CDR1 is SQVTM and CDR2 ANQGSEA. With 7 bases removed from V and 10 bases from J, the gap between germline ends came to 18 bases. This CDR3 comprises 12 residues. The DNA of the CDR3 is TGCAGCGCCTCCACCGTCAGGGTAGCGCAGTATTTT. Protein sequence: CSASTVRVAQYF.

CDR3 region: CASSGQHTEAFF. The CDR3 coding sequence is TGCGCCAGCTCCGGACAGCACACTGAAGCTTTCTTT. This sequence joins TRBV5-1 and TRBJ1-1; maybe TRBD1 (6 bases). Deletions cut 7 bases from V and 3 bases from J, with 10 bases between. Germline V gene sequence: CDR1 SGHRS, CDR2 YFSETQ. This CDR3 is 12 amino acids long.

V usage is TRBV2 and J usage is TRBJ2-1; tentative D call: TRBD2 (5 bases). CDR1 is SNHLY and CDR2 is FYNNEI in the germline V gene. The CDR3 is 14 amino acids. Trimming shortened V by 8 bases and J by 7 bases, and 18 bases separated the two germline ends. CDR3 in amino acids: CASRITGGRNEQFF. The CDR3 DNA is TGTGCCAGCCGAATAACGGGCGGGCGAAATGAGCAGTTCTTC.

V is TRBV21-1 and J is TRBJ1-2; TRBD1, the table's D call, lacks a check against the DNA. TRBV21-1 constitutes a pseudogene. The CDR3 is 15 amino acids. CDR3 protein: CASSRTQAQAYGYTF. The CDR3 DNA sequence: TGTGCCAGCAGCCGGACACAGGCCCAGGCGTATGGCTACACCTTC.

The chain links TRBV4-3 to TRBJ1-6; 8 bases line up with TRBD1. This CDR3 has 15 amino acids. Trimming took 4 bases from V and 6 from J; bases not matched to a gene: 5. The germline V gene encodes CDR1 LGHNA and CDR2 YSLEER. The CDR3: CASSRGQGSNSPLHF. The CDR3 nucleotides are TGCGCCAGCAGCCGAGGACAGGGTAGTAATTCACCCCTCCACTTT.

V gene TRBV19 combines with J gene TRBJ1-3, with TRBD1 identical over 7 bases. Germline V gene data show CDR1 as LNHDA and CDR2 as SQIVND (reference sequence). This CDR3 comprises 15 residues. V lost 7 bases to trimming and J lost 4 bases; unmatched junction nucleotides: 10. The CDR3 bases are TGTGCCAGTACGGACAGGCGGTCCGGGGGAAACACCATATATTTT. This gives the protein CASTDRRSGGNTIYF.

The CDR3, as DNA: TGTGCCAGCAGGGGACTAGCGGGGGGCAGCACAGATACGCAGTATTTT. Amino acids: CASRGLAGGSTDTQYF. This rearrangement joins TRBV9 to TRBJ2-3, with 15 bases lining up with TRBD2. Germline loops: CDR1 SGDLS, CDR2 YYNGEE. Losses at the gene ends were 5 bases for V and 0 bases for J; bases not matched to a gene: 1. The CDR3 length is 16 residues.

This clone showed up just a few times. The chain has TRBV5-6 and TRBJ1-2; 7 nucleotides line up with TRBD1. The germline gives CDR1 SGHDT, CDR2 YYEEEE. The CDR3 runs to 13 residues. The V gene end was trimmed by 4 bases and the J gene end by 7 bases; junction bases not matched to a gene: 7. The CDR3 protein is CASSRDSPSGYTF. CDR3 in DNA: TGTGCCAGCAGCCGGGACAGTCCAAGTGGCTACACCTTC.

The chain recombines TRBV27 with TRBJ2-7; 8 nucleotides agree with TRBD1. CDR1 is MNHEY and CDR2 is SMNVEV in the germline V gene (reference sequence). V was pared by 6 bases and J by 3 bases, with 4 bases of the junction left unmatched. The CDR3 is 13 residues long. CDR3: CASRSTGGYEQYF. The CDR3 DNA is TGTGCCAGCAGGTCAACAGGGGGCTACGAGCAGTACTTC.

The CDR3 loop reads CSAIGEGGADTQYF. DNA of the CDR3: TGCAGCGCCATCGGGGAGGGTGGCGCAGATACGCAGTATTTT. The V call is TRBV29-1, the J call TRBJ2-3, with 7 bases identical to TRBD2. CDR1 is SQVTM, CDR2 ANQGSEA, per germline. The CDR3 runs to 14 residues. After removal of 7 bases from V and 4 bases from J, the junction contained 11 bases not matched to a gene.

The V and J genes are TRBV19 and TRBJ1-5; 9 positions match TRBD1. The CDR3 covers 16 residues. Per the germline V gene, CDR1 is LNHDA and CDR2 is SQIVND (reference sequence). Germline trimming cut 5 bases from V and 3 bases from J; bases unmatched to any gene: 8. The CDR3 here is CASSLGTGLDNQPQHF. The CDR3 nucleotides are TGTGCCAGTAGTCTCGGGACAGGGCTAGACAATCAGCCCCAGCATTTT.

The table lists this clone with a few counts. V gene TRBV6-6 combines with J gene TRBJ1-6; 7 bases are shared with TRBD1. CDR1 is MNHNY and CDR2 is SVGAGI in the germline V gene (reference sequence). The CDR3 contains 14 residues. J gave up 10 bases and V 5 bases, and 8 bases lay outside the gene matches. DNA for the CDR3: TGTGCCAGCAGTATATCAGGGGGAGGCTCACCCCTCCACTTT. This translates into CASSISGGGSPLHF.

The chain recombines TRBV7-2 with TRBJ2-1; 7 bases agree with TRBD1. Trimming cost V 5 bases and J 5 bases; bases outside gene matches: 9. The CDR3 consists of 15 residues. Germline-derived CDR1 and CDR2 are SGHTA and FQGNSA. The DNA of the CDR3 is TGTGCCAGCAGCCAAAGGACAGGTAAACACAATGAGCAGTTCTTC. It translates to CASSQRTGKHNEQFF.